This TCR beta chain was captured in a study of CD8+ T cells in alopecia areata. Regarding treatment: oral pan-JAK inhibitor, 5-10 mg twice daily. Punch biopsies of lesional scalp, plus peripheral blood, were taken from alopecia areata patients. CDR3 size: 15 residues. V gave up 4 bases and J gave up 0 bases; unmatched junction bases: 6. In germline, CDR1 is SGHRS, CDR2 YFSETQ. cDNA prepared by RNA extraction and subsequent reverse transcription served as the template for sequencing. TCRdb's copy holds only in-frame clones and misses some; the assay was immunoSEQ multiplex PCR. This sample has 190,000 or so clones, with around 58% found just once.

The chain carries TRBV5-1 and TRBJ1-2, with 7 bases matching TRBD1. This TCR derives from a human donor with alopecia areata. The sequenced sample was CD8+ T cells sorted from blood, obtained at week 24, from a patient treated with tofacitinib. In DNA, the CDR3 is TGCGCCAGCAGCCCGACGACAGGGACTAACTATGGCTACACCTTC. Protein: CASSPTTGTNYGYTF.